These T cell receptor beta chains were read from a single sample in a study of T cell responses to AZD1222 COVID-19 vaccine. TCRdb keeps only in-frame clones here, not all; method: immunoSEQ multiplex PCR. The sample consists of over 50,000 clones, about 81% of them appearing once. The sample here was peripheral blood, taken on day 0 of AZD1222 vaccination. The source of these receptors is an adult in good health. Both conserved end residues are part of each CDR3. Fields, in order: V gene, clone size, D gene, J gene, CDR3 DNA, CDR3 protein. A D gene is named only where the DNA matches it firmly. A row's size may be missing; if present it is once, few, many or a size class.

v_gene: TRBV11-2
abundance: -
d_gene: TRBD2
j_gene: TRBJ2-7
CDR3nt: TGTGCCAGCAGCTCGGGGACTAGCGGGAATCGGTACTTC
CDR3aa: CASSSGTSGNRYF

v_gene: TRBV28
abundance: -
d_gene: -
j_gene: TRBJ1-2
CDR3nt: TGTGCCAGCAATACAGGTGGAATTACTAACTATGGCTACACCTTC
CDR3aa: CASNTGGITNYGYTF

v_gene: TRBV4-2
abundance: -
d_gene: -
j_gene: TRBJ1-5
CDR3nt: TGTGCCAGCAGCCAAGGGCGGGGCAATCAGCCCCAGCATTTT
CDR3aa: CASSQGRGNQPQHF

v_gene: TRBV5-5
abundance: -
d_gene: -
j_gene: TRBJ2-2
CDR3nt: TGTGCCAGCAGCTTTGGGCCCGGAGGGACCGGGGAGCTGTTTTTT
CDR3aa: CASSFGPGGTGELFF

v_gene: TRBV28
abundance: -
d_gene: -
j_gene: TRBJ1-6
CDR3nt: TGTGCCAGCGAAACAGATTCTGCCCCCCTCCACTTT
CDR3aa: CASETDSAPLHF

v_gene: TRBV3-1/TRBV3-2
abundance: once
d_gene: -
j_gene: TRBJ1-3
CDR3nt: TGTGCCAGCAGCCAACCCCATGGAGGCACTGGAAACACCATATATTTT
CDR3aa: CASSQPHGGTGNTIYF

v_gene: TRBV2
abundance: once
d_gene: -
j_gene: TRBJ2-5
CDR3nt: TGTGCCAGCAGGCAGGCAGCGACCCAAGAGACCCAGTACTTC
CDR3aa: CASRQAATQETQYF

v_gene: TRBV6-4
abundance: few
d_gene: -
j_gene: TRBJ2-1
CDR3nt: TGTGCCAGCAGTGAATTACCATACAATGAGCAGTTCTTC
CDR3aa: CASSELPYNEQFF

v_gene: TRBV11-3
abundance: -
d_gene: -
j_gene: TRBJ1-2
CDR3nt: TGTGCCAGCAGCAGTCAGAAGAACTATGGCTACACCTTC
CDR3aa: CASSSQKNYGYTF

v_gene: TRBV2
abundance: -
d_gene: TRBD1
j_gene: TRBJ1-5
CDR3nt: TGTGCCAGCAGCGGCCGGGACAGGGGCCCTCAGCCCCAGCATTTT
CDR3aa: CASSGRDRGPQPQHF

v_gene: TRBV7-7
abundance: -
d_gene: -
j_gene: TRBJ2-1
CDR3nt: TGTGCCAGCAGCTTAGGACTAGGATCAAACAATGAGCAGTTCTTC
CDR3aa: CASSLGLGSNNEQFF

v_gene: TRBV28
abundance: -
d_gene: -
j_gene: TRBJ1-5
CDR3nt: TGTGCCAGCTACTCTCGGGGGACTCCAAGCAATCAGCCCCAGCATTTT
CDR3aa: CASYSRGTPSNQPQHF

v_gene: TRBV10-1
abundance: -
d_gene: -
j_gene: TRBJ2-5
CDR3nt: TGCGCCAGCAGTGAGTACAGGCTTGGGGAGACCCAGTACTTC
CDR3aa: CASSEYRLGETQYF

v_gene: TRBV20-1
abundance: -
d_gene: -
j_gene: TRBJ2-1
CDR3nt: TGCAGTGGAGGGCACAATGAGCAGTTCTTC
CDR3aa: CSGGHNEQFF

v_gene: TRBV6-1
abundance: -
d_gene: -
j_gene: TRBJ2-1
CDR3nt: TGTGCCAGCAGTGATAGTGGTCGCTTCAATGAGCAGTTCTTC
CDR3aa: CASSDSGRFNEQFF

v_gene: TRBV19
abundance: -
d_gene: -
j_gene: TRBJ1-6
CDR3nt: TGTGCCAGTAGGCCGCGGGACAATAATTCACCCCTCCACTTT
CDR3aa: CASRPRDNNSPLHF

v_gene: TRBV7-3
abundance: -
d_gene: TRBD2
j_gene: TRBJ2-3
CDR3nt: TGTGCCAGCACCACCGGGAGGGCGGCATATACGCAGTATTTT
CDR3aa: CASTTGRAAYTQYF

v_gene: TRBV19
abundance: -
d_gene: -
j_gene: TRBJ1-5
CDR3nt: TGTGCCAGTAGCCTAAGGCGGAGCAATCAGCCCCAGCATTTT
CDR3aa: CASSLRRSNQPQHF

v_gene: TRBV19
abundance: -
d_gene: -
j_gene: TRBJ1-1
CDR3nt: TGTGCCAGTAGTATAGGGGTGGGGGGCCCCGAATCCACTGAAGCTTTCTTT
CDR3aa: CASSIGVGGPESTEAFF

v_gene: TRBV6-2/TRBV6-3
abundance: -
d_gene: -
j_gene: TRBJ1-1
CDR3nt: TGTGCCAGCAGTTACGGGGAAAAAGGAACTGAAGCTTTCTTT
CDR3aa: CASSYGEKGTEAFF

v_gene: TRBV10-3
abundance: -
d_gene: TRBD1
j_gene: TRBJ2-1
CDR3nt: TGTGCCATCAGGGGACAGGGGTACAATGAGCAGTTCTTC
CDR3aa: CAIRGQGYNEQFF

v_gene: TRBV6-2/TRBV6-3
abundance: -
d_gene: -
j_gene: TRBJ1-2
CDR3nt: TGTGCCAGCAGTTACTCCTCCACGGGGGCTCGGGGCTACACCTTC
CDR3aa: CASSYSSTGARGYTF

v_gene: TRBV5-1
abundance: -
d_gene: -
j_gene: TRBJ1-5
CDR3nt: TGCGCCAGCAGCTTGGGCTATGGTCAGCCCCAGCATTTT
CDR3aa: CASSLGYGQPQHF

v_gene: TRBV7-4
abundance: -
d_gene: -
j_gene: TRBJ1-6
CDR3nt: TGTGCCACACCTGGGGGAGATAATTCACCCCTCCACTTT
CDR3aa: CATPGGDNSPLHF

v_gene: TRBV11-3
abundance: once
d_gene: TRBD2
j_gene: TRBJ2-7
CDR3nt: TGTGCCAGCAGCTTAATAGCGGGCTCTTACGAGCAGTACTTC
CDR3aa: CASSLIAGSYEQYF

v_gene: TRBV11-2
abundance: -
d_gene: -
j_gene: TRBJ2-5
CDR3nt: TGTGCCAGCAGCTTAGTCGCCGCTGAGACCCAGTACTTC
CDR3aa: CASSLVAAETQYF

v_gene: TRBV2
abundance: -
d_gene: TRBD1
j_gene: TRBJ1-4
CDR3nt: TGTGCCAGCACGACTAGTCAATCAGGGGGAGGAGAAAAACTGTTTTTT
CDR3aa: CASTTSQSGGGEKLFF

v_gene: TRBV6-5
abundance: few
d_gene: TRBD2
j_gene: TRBJ2-7
CDR3nt: TGTGCCAGCAGAGCTAGCGGAACCTACGAGCAGTACTTC
CDR3aa: CASRASGTYEQYF

v_gene: TRBV5-6
abundance: few
d_gene: -
j_gene: TRBJ2-7
CDR3nt: TGTGCCAGCAGCTCGACAGGACGCTACGAGCAGTACTTC
CDR3aa: CASSSTGRYEQYF

v_gene: TRBV13
abundance: -
d_gene: TRBD2
j_gene: TRBJ2-1
CDR3nt: TGTGCCAGCAGCTTAGAACTAGCGGGAGGGTATTATGAGCAGTTCTTC
CDR3aa: CASSLELAGGYYEQFF

v_gene: TRBV7-9
abundance: -
d_gene: TRBD1
j_gene: TRBJ1-1
CDR3nt: TGTGCCAGCACCTTCGGGGACAGGGGGTCGAACACTGAAGCTTTCTTT
CDR3aa: CASTFGDRGSNTEAFF

v_gene: TRBV4-2
abundance: -
d_gene: TRBD2
j_gene: TRBJ2-5
CDR3nt: TGTGCCAGCAGCCTAGGGACTAGCGGGAGGGCCGTGGAGACCCAGTACTTC
CDR3aa: CASSLGTSGRAVETQYF

v_gene: TRBV7-2
abundance: -
d_gene: -
j_gene: TRBJ2-1
CDR3nt: TGTGCCAGCAGCTTAATGTCCTACAATGAGCAGTTCTTC
CDR3aa: CASSLMSYNEQFF

v_gene: TRBV7-2
abundance: -
d_gene: TRBD1
j_gene: TRBJ1-2
CDR3nt: TGTGCCAGCAGCTTAGCTAGGACAGGAAACTATGGCTACACCTTC
CDR3aa: CASSLARTGNYGYTF

v_gene: TRBV4-1
abundance: few
d_gene: -
j_gene: TRBJ2-3
CDR3nt: TGCGCCAGCAGCCAAGAAGGTTCGTCGGGTTTCACAGATACGCAGTATTTT
CDR3aa: CASSQEGSSGFTDTQYF

v_gene: TRBV19
abundance: -
d_gene: -
j_gene: TRBJ2-5
CDR3nt: TGTGCCAGTAGTCCCCCGCGAAGGGATGTACTAGAGACCCAGTACTTC
CDR3aa: CASSPPRRDVLETQYF